Listed below are T cell receptor beta chains from one sample, sequenced in a study of response to subunit inactivated influenza vaccine. TCRdb reprocessed the RT-PCR reads via MiXCR and lists one record per CDR3 protein. The sample shows 290,000 or so distinct CDR3 sequences, roughly 20% of them seen only once. The specimen was PBMCs from blood, collected less than 22 months after vaccination. These receptors were collected from a man in his fifties or sixties who received an inactivated influenza vaccine. CDR3s include the opening cysteine and the closing phenylalanine or tryptophan. A D gene is named only where the DNA matches it firmly. Not all rows give a size; the values are once, few, many and, for expanded clones, a class.

d_call	v_call	clone_size	j_call	cdr3_aa	cdr3_nt
.	TRBV20-1	few	TRBJ2-3	CSARDLRQGNTDTQYF	TGCAGTGCTAGAGATCTTCGGCAGGGGAACACAGATACGCAGTATTTT
.	TRBV5-4	.	TRBJ1-1	CASSRTTRGDPEAFF	TGTGCCAGCAGCAGAACCACCAGGGGAGACCCTGAAGCTTTCTTT
.	TRBV10-3	few	TRBJ2-3	CAIRAAVSTDTQYF	TGTGCCATCAGAGCGGCCGTTAGCACAGATACGCAGTATTTT
.	TRBV12-3/TRBV12-4	few	TRBJ2-5	CASSSRTVSEETQYF	TGTGCCAGCAGTTCCCGGACCGTGAGCGAAGAGACCCAGTACTTC
.	TRBV4-2	few	TRBJ1-5	CASSDSGTGVNQPQHF	TGTGCCAGCAGCGACTCCGGGACGGGGGTCAATCAGCCCCAGCATTTT
.	TRBV12-3/TRBV12-4	.	TRBJ1-4	CASSLTGGGYGGKLFF	TGTGCCAGCAGTTTAACTGGGGGAGGCTACGGGGGAAAACTGTTTTTT
.	TRBV28	.	TRBJ1-1	CASSYRVEAFF	TGTGCCAGCAGTTACAGGGTGGAAGCTTTCTTT
.	TRBV4-1	many	TRBJ1-3	CASRRTTGAGNTIYF	TGCGCCAGCAGACGGACTACAGGTGCGGGAAACACCATATATTTT
TRBD1	TRBV29-1	.	TRBJ2-1	CSAGTAYNEQFF	TGCAGCGCCGGGACAGCTTACAATGAGCAGTTCTTC
.	TRBV7-2	.	TRBJ2-1	CASSVQLDLRFF	TGTGCCAGCAGCGTCCAACTAGACCTCCGGTTCTTC
TRBD1	TRBV12-3/TRBV12-4	.	TRBJ2-2	CASSLSGGTGELFF	TGTGCCAGCAGTTTGTCAGGGGGTACCGGGGAGCTGTTTTTT
.	TRBV5-8	few	TRBJ2-7	CASSLYQGAQYF	TGTGCCAGCAGCTTGTATCAGGGCGCGCAGTACTTC
.	TRBV6-2/TRBV6-3	.	TRBJ1-4	CASRESGTRLSGKLFF	TGTGCCAGCAGGGAATCCGGGACGCGGTTAAGTGGAAAACTGTTTTTT
TRBD1	TRBV20-1	.	TRBJ1-2	CRGTGSAYGYTF	TGCAGAGGGACAGGGTCGGCCTATGGCTACACCTTC
.	TRBV7-8	few	TRBJ1-1	CASSLRAGWEAFF	TGTGCCAGCAGCTTAAGGGCAGGTTGGGAAGCTTTCTTT
TRBD2	TRBV29-1	.	TRBJ2-3	CSAGKAGGRADTQYF	TGCAGCGCCGGAAAAGCGGGAGGTCGGGCAGATACGCAGTATTTT
TRBD2	TRBV20-1	once	TRBJ2-5	CSASPWTSETQYF	TGCAGTGCTAGTCCCTGGACTAGCGAGACCCAGTACTTC
TRBD2	TRBV20-1	.	TRBJ2-7	CSASNGRALGSSSYEQYF	TGCAGTGCTAGTAACGGGAGGGCCTTAGGTAGTAGCTCCTACGAGCAGTACTTC
.	TRBV20-1	.	TRBJ2-7	CSAESPNWRSPSYEQYF	TGCAGTGCCGAATCCCCCAATTGGCGGTCCCCATCCTACGAGCAGTACTTC
.	TRBV12-3/TRBV12-4	.	TRBJ1-6	CASSFAGAGDSTLHF	TGTGCCAGCAGTTTTGCCGGGGCGGGAGATTCAACCCTCCACTTT
.	TRBV6-5	.	TRBJ2-1	CASSYAPGNEQFF	TGTGCCAGCAGTTACGCCCCAGGCAATGAGCAGTTCTTC
.	TRBV9	few	TRBJ2-2	CASSPPGGRPAGELFF	TGTGCCAGCAGCCCACCCGGGGGAAGACCGGCCGGGGAGCTGTTTTTT
TRBD1	TRBV12-3/TRBV12-4	few	TRBJ2-6	CASSKGTGPFSGANVLTF	TGTGCCAGCAGCAAGGGGACAGGGCCCTTCTCTGGGGCCAACGTCCTGACTTTC
.	TRBV11-2	.	TRBJ1-3	CASSPSSLASLGRRGNTIYF	TGTGCCAGCAGCCCTTCGTCCCTCGCATCACTCGGACGGCGAGGAAACACCATATATTTT
TRBD1	TRBV25-1	.	TRBJ2-1	CASRKTGNNEQFF	TGTGCCAGCAGGAAGACAGGGAACAATGAGCAGTTCTTC
.	TRBV5-1	.	TRBJ2-5	CASSLEGDGATQYF	TGCGCCAGCAGCTTGGAAGGGGATGGGGCGACCCAGTACTTC
.	TRBV29-1	many	TRBJ1-1	CSVEGASGANTEAFF	TGCAGCGTTGAAGGTGCTTCGGGGGCGAACACTGAAGCTTTCTTT
.	TRBV3-1	few	TRBJ1-6	CASSRRDERSPLHF	TGTGCCAGCAGCCGTCGGGACGAACGTTCACCCCTCCACTTT
.	TRBV7-6	.	TRBJ2-2	CASSSIAGYDTGELFF	TGTGCCAGCAGCTCAATTGCAGGGTATGACACCGGGGAGCTGTTTTTT
TRBD1	TRBV11-2	.	TRBJ2-7	CASSLDPQGSLWEQYF	TGTGCCAGCAGCTTAGATCCACAGGGGTCATTGTGGGAGCAGTACTTC
.	TRBV3-1	few	TRBJ2-5	CASSQALTEKETQYF	TGTGCCAGCAGCCAGGCCCTGACAGAAAAAGAGACCCAGTACTTC
TRBD1	TRBV5-1	.	TRBJ2-7	CASSQGQQVEQYF	TGCGCCAGCAGCCAGGGACAGCAGGTCGAGCAGTACTTC
.	TRBV10-3	few	TRBJ2-3	CAISGGTGDTQYF	TGTGCCATCAGTGGCGGGACGGGAGATACGCAGTATTTT
.	TRBV20-1	.	TRBJ2-1	CSASRGVYYNEQFF	TGCAGTGCTAGCAGGGGAGTCTACTACAATGAGCAGTTCTTC
.	TRBV4-1	.	TRBJ1-4	CASSQGSSGEKLFF	TGCGCCAGCAGCCAAGGGTCGTCCGGTGAAAAACTGTTTTTT
.	TRBV10-2	.	TRBJ1-2	CASSGLQGNYGYTF	TGCGCCAGCAGTGGCCTTCAGGGCAACTATGGCTACACCTTC
.	TRBV20-1	many	TRBJ2-7	CSAPGQFRYEQYF	TGCAGTGCCCCGGGGCAGTTCCGCTACGAGCAGTACTTC
.	TRBV7-2	.	TRBJ2-2	CASSFGPGVNTGELFF	TGTGCCAGCAGCTTTGGTCCGGGAGTTAACACCGGGGAGCTGTTTTTT